The text below deals with one T cell receptor beta chain. The entry originates in a study of blood T cell repertoires in COVID-19. Study as a whole: Acute-phase and convalescent COVID-19 samples originated in the United States, Italy and Spain. T cells, B-cell-depleted T cells, or PBMCs provided the cDNA or gDNA that served as material.

V shed 4 bases, J shed 0 bases, and the junction held 6 bases outside the gene matches. Germline V lookup: CDR1 SGDLS, CDR2 YYNGEE. The CDR3 is 16 residues long. In the study's own analysis: Quantification of nucleated cells was approximated via reference gene primer amplification. The repertoire was sequenced with immunoSEQ multiplex PCR; TCRdb's copy has only in-frame clones and lacks some. V and J calls and clone size are copied from that table; D and trimming were computed from the DNA. The sample lists roughly 65,000 clones, more than 70% occurring once. The sequenced sample consisted of peripheral blood. This TCR was recovered from a middle-aged man with acute or convalescent COVID-19. The chain carries TRBV9 and TRBJ1-4, with TRBD1 matching over 7 bases. CDR3 DNA: TGTGCCAGCAGCCGAGACAGGGCTGCAACTAATGAAAAACTGTTTTTT. Translated: CASSRDRAATNEKLFF.